The T cell receptor beta chain under discussion was sequenced for a study of blood T cell repertoires in COVID-19. Background on the study: Specimens from acute and convalescent COVID-19 originated in the United States, Italy and Spain. T cells, B-cell-depleted T cells, or PBMCs provided the cDNA or gDNA that served as material.

V was clipped by 6 bases and J by 3 bases; unmatched bases: 14. The CDR3 sequence is 17 residues long. Germline CDR1 is SEHNR and CDR2 is FQNEAQ (reference sequence). Methods used by the authors: The assay estimated nucleated cells by amplifying reference gene primers. Repertoires were generated with immunoSEQ multiplex PCR, while TCRdb's copy carries only in-frame clones and drops some. D and trimming were read from the DNA, whereas the V and J calls and clone size are those reported in that table. This sample carries more than 6,000 clones, 84% of them seen once, and the ten largest clones take about a third. This clone has just one count.

The receptor's source is a human donor in a cohort sampled during active COVID-19. Sequencing was done on a sample of peripheral blood. This sequence joins TRBV7-9 and TRBJ2-1; 7 bases fit TRBD2. DNA of the CDR3: TGTGCCAGCAGTTCCCCCGGGGGAGGGGATAGCTACAATGAGCAGTTCTTC. It translates to CASSSPGGGDSYNEQFF.